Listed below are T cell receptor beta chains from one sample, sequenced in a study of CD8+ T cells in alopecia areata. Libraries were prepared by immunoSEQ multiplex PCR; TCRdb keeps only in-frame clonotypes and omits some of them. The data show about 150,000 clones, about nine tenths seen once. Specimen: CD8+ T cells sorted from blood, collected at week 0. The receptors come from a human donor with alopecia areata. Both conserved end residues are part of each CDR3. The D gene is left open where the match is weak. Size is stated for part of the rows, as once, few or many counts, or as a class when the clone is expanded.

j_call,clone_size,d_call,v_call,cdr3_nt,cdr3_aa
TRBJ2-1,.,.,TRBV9,TGTGCCAGCAGCGTAGCGGGAATCGGCAATGAGCAGTTCTTC,CASSVAGIGNEQFF
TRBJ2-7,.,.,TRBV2,TGTGCCAGCAGTGATTTAAGGGTAGAACTTTTCTACGAGCAGTACTTC,CASSDLRVELFYEQYF
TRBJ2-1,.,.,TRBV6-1,TGTGCCAGCAGCCGTCTGAACAATGAGCAGTTCTTC,CASSRLNNEQFF
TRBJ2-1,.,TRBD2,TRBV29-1,TGCAGCGTTGAATTCCCTAGCGGACTATACAATGAGCAGTTCTTC,CSVEFPSGLYNEQFF
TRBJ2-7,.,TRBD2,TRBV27,TGTGCCAGCAGTTCCGGGACTAGCGGGGTCGAGCAGTACTTC,CASSSGTSGVEQYF
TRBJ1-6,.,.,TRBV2,TGTGCCAGCAACTATAAGGGGGGTTGGAATTCACCCCTCCACTTT,CASNYKGGWNSPLHF
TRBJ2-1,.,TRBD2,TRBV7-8,TGTGCCAGCAGCTTACTAGCGGGAGAGTACAATGAGCAGTTCTTC,CASSLLAGEYNEQFF
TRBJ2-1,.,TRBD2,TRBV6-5,TGTGCCAGCAGAAATGAGCGGGAGGTCTACAATGAGCAGTTCTTC,CASRNEREVYNEQFF
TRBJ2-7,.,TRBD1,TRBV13,TGTGCCAGCAGCTTAAGGGGACAGCCCTCCTACGAGCAGTACTTC,CASSLRGQPSYEQYF
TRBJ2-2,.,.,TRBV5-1,TGCGCCAGCAGCTTGGAGGCCGCGGTCACCGGGGAGCTGTTTTTT,CASSLEAAVTGELFF
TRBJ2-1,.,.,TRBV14,TGTGCCAGCAGCCAAGCGAGAGGGAGCGACCCCTGGAATGAGCAGTTCTTC,CASSQARGSDPWNEQFF
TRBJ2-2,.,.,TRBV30,TGTGCCTGGGGGGGACTGTACACCGGGGAGCTGTTTTTT,CAWGGLYTGELFF
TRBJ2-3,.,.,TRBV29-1,TGCAGCGTTGGGGGGCAGAAAATAGGGGATACGCAGTATTTT,CSVGGQKIGDTQYF
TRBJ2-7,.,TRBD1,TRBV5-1,TGCGCCAGCAGCTTGGAAGGAGCGAACAGGGGCCACGAGCAGTACTTC,CASSLEGANRGHEQYF
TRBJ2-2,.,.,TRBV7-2,TGTGCCAGCAGCGGCCGACTGGACCAGCAGAGAACCGGGGAGCTGTTTTTT,CASSGRLDQQRTGELFF
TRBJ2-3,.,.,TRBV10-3,TGTGCCATCAGTGAGAGGGGACCCGGCACTTTCAGGACCCCCACAGATACGCAGTATTTT,CAISERGPGTFRTPTDTQYF
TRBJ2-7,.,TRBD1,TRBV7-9,TGTGCCAGCAGTCGGGGACAGAACTACGAGCAGTACTTC,CASSRGQNYEQYF
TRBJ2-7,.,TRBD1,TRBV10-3,TGTGCCATAGGACAGGGCCGAACGCCCTACGAGCAGTACTTC,CAIGQGRTPYEQYF
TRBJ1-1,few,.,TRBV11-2,TGTGCCAGCAGCCGTTTCCACACTGAAGCTTTCTTT,CASSRFHTEAFF
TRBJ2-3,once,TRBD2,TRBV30,TGTGCCTGGAGTGTACCGGGACTAGCAAGGGATACGCAGTATTTT,CAWSVPGLARDTQYF
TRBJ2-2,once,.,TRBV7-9,TGTGCCAGCAGCTTACCTTTGGACGGGGTGAACACCGGGGAGCTGTTTTTT,CASSLPLDGVNTGELFF
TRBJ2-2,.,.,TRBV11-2,TGTGCCAGCAGCTTAGGGGCCGGGGAGCTGTTTTTT,CASSLGAGELFF
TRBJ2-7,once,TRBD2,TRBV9,TGTGCCAGCAGCCCTAGCGGGGCCCTTACCTACGAGCAGTACTTC,CASSPSGALTYEQYF